Presented here are 29 T cell receptor beta chains from one specimen sequenced in a study of monozygotic twins with inflammatory bowel disease. With the 5' RACE reads reprocessed, TCRdb shows one record per CDR3 protein and no DNA. The specimen's table records around 410,000 distinct CDR3 sequences. Material: blood. The receptors were sampled from a human donor with ulcerative colitis or Crohn's disease, or a healthy co-twin of an affected twin (not recorded which).

The chain joins TRBV11-2 to TRBJ2-7; the D gene TCRdb calls, TRBD1, cannot be checked with no DNA. The CDR3 loop spans 15 amino acids. CDR1 SGHAT and CDR2 FQNNGV come from the germline V gene. This CDR3 is CASSLVGQGSSEQYF. Full variable domain (rest looked up from reference TRBV11-2 and TRBJ2-7): EAGVAQSPRYKIIEKRQSVAFWCNPISGHATLYWYQQILGQGPKLLIQFQNNGVVDDSQLPKDRFSAERLKGVDSTLKIQPAKLEDSAVYLCASSLVGQGSSEQYFGPGTRLTVT.

The gene calls are TRBV2 and TRBJ2-1; TCRdb returns TRBD2, unconfirmable since there is no DNA. CDR3 length equals 17 residues. Germline V CDR1 and CDR2: SNHLY, FYNNEI. The CDR3 loop is CASSGPFSGGFYNEQFF.

The chain is built from TRBV28 and TRBJ2-5; TCRdb selects TRBD1, and the lack of DNA leaves this call unchecked. Germline loops: CDR1 MDHEN, CDR2 SYDVKM. The CDR3 consists of 13 residues. This CDR3 is CASRSQGWETQYF.

The chain carries TRBV3-1 and TRBJ1-4. CDR1 LGHDT and CDR2 YNNKEL come from the germline V gene (reference sequence). This CDR3 is built from 13 residues. CDR3 region: CASNLGSAGKLFF.

The V and J genes are TRBV5-1 and TRBJ2-1; TCRdb indicates TRBD2, and absent DNA this call remains unverified. Germline CDR1 SGHRS, CDR2 YFSETQ. This CDR3 region has 17 residues. CDR3 sequence: CASSKVPRGLAGDEQFF.

V usage is TRBV6-1 and J usage is TRBJ1-4; lacking DNA, the TRBD1 call made by TCRdb goes unchecked. This CDR3 has 14 amino acids. CDR1 and CDR2 (germline): MNHNS, SASEGT. The CDR3 region is CASSVYRGDEKLFF.

V is TRBV5-1 and J is TRBJ2-7; the TCRdb call, TRBD2, lacks DNA for checking. Germline CDR1 and CDR2: SGHRS and YFSETQ. This CDR3 is built from 15 residues. This CDR3 is CASSYYSGSEREQYF.

The chain has TRBV24-1 and TRBJ1-5. Germline CDR1 and CDR2: KGHDR and SFDVKD. The CDR3 has 13 residues. The CDR3 sequence is CATSSYSNQPQHF.

This rearrangement joins TRBV29-1 to TRBJ1-3; the D call from TCRdb, TRBD1, cannot be confirmed without DNA. The V gene's germline CDR1 is SQVTM and CDR2 ANQGSEA. The CDR3 spans 14 residues. This CDR3 reads CSVVGPGSGNTIYF.

The chain joins TRBV20-1 to TRBJ2-7; the TCRdb call, TRBD1, lacks DNA for checking. The CDR3 spans 11 residues. Germline CDR1 reads DFQATT; CDR2 reads SNEGSKA (reference sequence). The CDR3: CSAPQGPEQYF.

The V call is TRBV7-9, the J call TRBJ1-2; TCRdb designates TRBD1, a call that cannot be tested without DNA. This CDR3 spans 15 amino acids. Germline loops: CDR1 SEHNR, CDR2 FQNEAQ (reference sequence). The CDR3 is CASSTTETGNVGYTF.

The V and J genes are TRBV11-2 and TRBJ2-2. The CDR3 consists of 15 residues. Germline CDR1 SGHAT, CDR2 FQNNGV. This CDR3 is CASSLGSATQWELFF.

The chain combines TRBV7-2 with TRBJ2-7. Germline V lookup: CDR1 SGHTA, CDR2 FQGNSA. The CDR3 loop spans 12 amino acids. This chain's CDR3 is CASSLAMSEQYF.

This sequence joins TRBV4-3 and TRBJ1-2; without DNA, the TCRdb call of TRBD1 cannot be checked. Germline CDR1 and CDR2: LGHNA and YSLEER. The CDR3 covers 16 residues. The CDR3 sequence: CASSQDYRGANYGYTF.

This chain links TRBV20-1 with TRBJ2-4; TCRdb gives TRBD2 as the D gene, but with no DNA this cannot be confirmed. The V gene's germline CDR1 is DFQATT and CDR2 SNEGSKA (reference sequence). The CDR3 is made up of 12 amino acids. CDR3 in amino acids: CSATGLQNIQYF.

V is TRBV7-8 and J is TRBJ2-5; the TCRdb D gene call, TRBD2, has no DNA to confirm it. CDR3 length: 16 amino acids. Germline V gene lookup returns CDR1 SGHVS and CDR2 FQNEAQ. The CDR3 spells CASSSSRDSRGGTQYF.

The chain links TRBV5-1 to TRBJ2-3; TCRdb outputs TRBD1, but without DNA this stays unchecked. Germline CDR1 reads SGHRS; CDR2 reads YFSETQ. The CDR3 has 15 amino acids. The CDR3 loop is CASSLGQLRTDTQYF.

The chain recombines TRBV12-3 or TRBV12-4 with TRBJ1-6. This CDR3 spans 13 amino acids. CDR3 amino acids: CASSLGGQSPLHF.

The V and J genes are TRBV10-3 and TRBJ2-7. Germline lookup yields CDR1 ENHRY and CDR2 SYGVKD. This CDR3 is built from 13 residues. The CDR3 here is CAISDTTDYEQYF.

CDR3 amino acids: CATFRGVEDTEAFF. The J gene is TRBJ1-1, the V gene TRBV10-3; TCRdb picks TRBD1, but there is no DNA to check that call. Germline CDR1 and CDR2: ENHRY and SYGVKD. The CDR3 sequence is 14 residues long.

The chain combines TRBV6-2 or TRBV6-3 with TRBJ2-4; TCRdb names TRBD2, which stays unverified in the absence of DNA. Germline V CDR1 and CDR2: MNHEY, SVGEGT. The CDR3 has 15 residues. This CDR3 is CASSWGGVAKNIQYF.

The gene calls are TRBV15 and TRBJ2-7; absent DNA, TCRdb's TRBD1 call cannot be checked. The CDR3 spans 14 residues. CDR1 is LNHNV, CDR2 YYDKDF, per germline (reference sequence). This CDR3 reads CATSRDPTDYEQYF.

V gene TRBV19 combines with J gene TRBJ1-5. The CDR3 consists of 14 residues. Germline loops: CDR1 LNHDA, CDR2 SQIVND (reference sequence). CDR3 amino acids: CASAGRKIYQPQHF.

The rearrangement joins TRBV7-9 to TRBJ2-7; the TCRdb D gene call, TRBD1, has no DNA to confirm it. Germline loops: CDR1 SEHNR, CDR2 FQNEAQ (reference sequence). This CDR3 has 14 residues. CDR3 in amino acids: CASSPRGGLDEQYF.

The rearrangement joins TRBV10-1 to TRBJ2-3; TCRdb selects TRBD2, and the lack of DNA leaves this call unchecked. Germline lookup yields CDR1 WNHNN and CDR2 SYGVQD (reference sequence). CDR3 length equals 15 residues. CDR3 protein: CASSEKRGGADTQYF.

This chain joins TRBV5-1 and TRBJ1-1; checking the TCRdb D call of TRBD1 is not possible without DNA. The V gene's germline CDR1 is SGHRS and CDR2 YFSETQ. CDR3 size: 16 residues. The CDR3 here is CASSHPFGGKNTEAFF.

This chain connects TRBV12-3 or TRBV12-4 to TRBJ2-4; no DNA is available, so the TRBD2 call from TCRdb remains unchecked. This CDR3 is built from 15 residues. The CDR3 protein is CASSCGRAAKNIQYF.

The rearrangement joins TRBV10-2 to TRBJ2-7; TCRdb gives TRBD2 as the D gene, but with no DNA this cannot be confirmed. There are 16 residues in the CDR3. Germline lookup yields CDR1 WSHSY and CDR2 SAAADI. CDR3 sequence reads: CASRPPTSGSSYEQYF.

The gene calls are TRBV20-1 and TRBJ1-3; there is no DNA to check the TCRdb D call of TRBD1. The germline V gene has CDR1 DFQATT and CDR2 SNEGSKA (reference sequence). The CDR3 consists of 14 residues. CDR3 residues: CSARDPGIGNTIYF.